What follows are 10 T cell receptor beta chains derived from one specimen sequenced in a study of OX40 agonist ivuxolimab in advanced cancers. The protocol was immunoSEQ multiplex PCR, while the TCRdb copy is restricted to in-frame clones and leaves out a portion. The sample has approximately 70,000 clones; 80% to 90% are singletons. The sample in question was CD4+ or CD8+ T cells sorted from blood, obtained in a trial of the OX40 agonist ivuxolimab. These receptors came from an adult with an advanced solid tumor such as melanoma, head and neck, liver or kidney cancer.

The chain combines TRBV5-1 with TRBJ2-3; D tentatively fits TRBD1 or TRBD2 (6 bases each). The length of the CDR3 is 13 residues. Deletions cut 3 bases from V and 4 bases from J, with 9 bases between. Per the germline V gene, CDR1 is SGHRS and CDR2 is YFSETQ. DNA of the CDR3: TGCGCCAGCAGCTGGGGGGCGGCAGATACGCAGTATTTT. Translating it yields CASSWGAADTQYF.

Concerning this clone: This may stem from a read error, because a much larger clone lies one nucleotide away. The same CDR3 also results from other DNA sequences found in this sample. The chain uses TRBV6-1 and TRBJ1-5, with 10 bases aligning to TRBD1. Germline assignment: CDR1 MNHNS and CDR2 SASEGT. J gave up 5 bases and V 5 bases, and 6 bases lay outside the gene matches. There are 15 residues in the CDR3. CDR3 nucleotides: TGTGCCAGCAGTTGGACAGGGGGGTTGGATCAGCCCCAGCATTTT. As protein: CASSWTGGLDQPQHF.

This clone appeared a single time. V usage is TRBV7-8 and J usage is TRBJ1-1; 8 nucleotides align to TRBD1. CDR3 length: 16 residues. V was clipped by 5 bases and J by 3 bases; unmatched bases: 11. CDR1 and CDR2 (germline): SGHVS, FQNEAQ. The CDR3 protein is CASSVDRARRDTEAFF. The CDR3 DNA follows: TGTGCCAGCAGCGTGGACAGGGCACGCCGGGACACTGAAGCTTTCTTT.

CDR3 loop: CASSSGQLGEAFF. In DNA, the CDR3 is TGTGCCAGCAGCTCCGGACAGCTTGGCGAAGCTTTCTTT. V is TRBV7-2 and J is TRBJ1-1; maybe TRBD1 (6 bases). Per germline, CDR1 SGHTA and CDR2 FQGNSA. The CDR3 has 13 residues. Trimming removed 4 bases at V and 8 bases at J, with 14 bases between.

The genes are TRBV5-4 and TRBJ1-1; TRBD1 matches at 7 bases. After removal of 2 bases from V and 6 bases from J, the junction contained 4 bases not matched to a gene. The CDR3 extends over 13 amino acids. Germline V gene sequence: CDR1 SGHNT, CDR2 YYREEE (reference sequence). CDR3 region: CASSFDREPEAFF. The CDR3 nucleotides are TGTGCCAGCAGCTTCGACAGGGAACCTGAAGCTTTCTTT.

The sample holds one count of this clone. This chain connects TRBV19 to TRBJ2-1, with 12 bases matching TRBD1. In germline, CDR1 is LNHDA, CDR2 SQIVND (reference sequence). Unmatched junction bases numbered 5, after V lost 6 bases and J lost 2 bases. The CDR3 totals 16 residues. The CDR3 DNA is TGTGCCAGTAGGTTCGGGACAGGGGGCCCCTACAATGAGCAGTTCTTC. The encoded protein is CASRFGTGGPYNEQFF.

The chain carries TRBV4-2 and TRBJ2-3; D remains unclear. Looked up from germline, CDR1 is LGHNA and CDR2 is YNFKEQ. The CDR3 covers 13 residues. V shed 2 bases and J shed 2 bases, with 5 bases lying between them. The chain's CDR3 is CASSQRVTDTQYF. The DNA for the CDR3 is TGTGCCAGCAGCCAAAGGGTCACAGATACGCAGTATTTT.

This clone occurred many times. The V and J genes are TRBV5-1 and TRBJ2-2; 8 bases map to TRBD1. With V trimmed by 4 bases and J by 3 bases, 8 bases remained unmatched. Germline V gene data show CDR1 as SGHRS and CDR2 as YFSETQ. CDR3 length: 16 residues. DNA for the CDR3: TGCGCCAGCAGCCCGACAGGGGCTCTGGACACCGGGGAGCTGTTTTTT. Protein product: CASSPTGALDTGELFF.

The genes are TRBV7-6 and TRBJ1-1; no firm D call. Germline CDR1 reads SGHVS; CDR2 reads FNYEAQ. With 2 bases removed from V and 6 bases from J, the gap between germline ends came to 4 bases. CDR3 length: 11 amino acids. CDR3 protein: CASSLTPEAFF. The CDR3, as DNA: TGTGCCAGCAGCTTAACTCCTGAAGCTTTCTTT.

The V call is TRBV11-2, the J call TRBJ2-1; D may match TRBD1 or TRBD2 (7 bases each). From germline, CDR1 is SGHAT and CDR2 FQNNGV. V lost 2 bases to trimming and J lost 6 bases, with 11 bases between them. The CDR3 has 14 residues. The CDR3 nucleotides are TGTGCCAGCAGCTTATCAGGGGGGGCCAATGAGCAGTTCTTC. Its translation is CASSLSGGANEQFF.